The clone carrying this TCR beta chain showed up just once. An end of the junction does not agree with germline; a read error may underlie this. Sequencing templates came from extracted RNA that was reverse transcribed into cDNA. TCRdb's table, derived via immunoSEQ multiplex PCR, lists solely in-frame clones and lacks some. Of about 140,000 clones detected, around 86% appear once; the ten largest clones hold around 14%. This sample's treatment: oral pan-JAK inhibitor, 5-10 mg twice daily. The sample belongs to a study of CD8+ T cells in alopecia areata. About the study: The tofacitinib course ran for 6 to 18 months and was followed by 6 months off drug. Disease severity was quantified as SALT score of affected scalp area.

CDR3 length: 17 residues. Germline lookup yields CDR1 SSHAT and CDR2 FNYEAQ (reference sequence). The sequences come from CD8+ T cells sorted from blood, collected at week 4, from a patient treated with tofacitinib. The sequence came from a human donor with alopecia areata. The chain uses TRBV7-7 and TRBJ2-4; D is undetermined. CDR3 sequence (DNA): TGTGCTAGCAGCTCGCCACCTCGGGCCCCTCCAGAAAACATTCAGTACTTC. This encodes CASSSPPRAPPENIQYF.